A selection of T cell receptor beta chains follows, all from one sample in a study of identical twins. MiXCR was run by TCRdb on the 5' RACE reads, yielding one entry per CDR3 protein. The top ten hold roughly 12% of the sample, which has 350,000 to 500,000 distinct CDR3 sequences, around a sixth seen once. Sequencing was performed on naive T cells sorted from blood. These receptors came from a man aged 50-60 years in good health. CDR3s include the opening cysteine and the closing phenylalanine or tryptophan. A D gene is named only where the DNA matches it firmly. Where a row states a size, it is once, few, many or the class of an expanded clone; other rows omit it.

cdr3_nt cdr3_aa d_call clone_size j_call v_call cdr3_length
TGTGCCAGCAGCCAAGGGGTTACTCCTCCAGAGACCCAGTACTTC CASSQGVTPPETQYF - many TRBJ2-5 TRBV7-7 15
TGTGCTAGCAGCTCTGGACGGGGGACTGAAGCTTTCTTT CASSSGRGTEAFF - - TRBJ1-1 TRBV7-7 13
TGTGCCAGCAGTTTATTAACCAGGAACACTGAAGCTTTCTTT CASSLLTRNTEAFF - many TRBJ1-1 TRBV28 14
TGTGCCAGCAACCACTACTTCGGACAGGAGTCATATAGCAATCAGCCCCAGCATTTT CASNHYFGQESYSNQPQHF TRBD1 many TRBJ1-5 TRBV6-1 19
TGCAGTGCTACCCTGACTAGCGGGATTACCTACGAGCAGTACTTC CSATLTSGITYEQYF TRBD2 - TRBJ2-7 TRBV20-1 15
TGTGCCAGCAGTTACGGGTCTAGCGGGAGATTTGATGAGCAGTTCTTC CASSYGSSGRFDEQFF TRBD2 few TRBJ2-1 TRBV6-5 16
TGTGCCAGCAGTTTATTTCTTCGTCAGGGCTTCTCCTACGAGCAGTACTTC CASSLFLRQGFSYEQYF - few TRBJ2-7 TRBV12-3/TRBV12-4 17
TGTGCCAGCAGCCGACGACAGTACCAAGAGACCCAGTACTTC CASSRRQYQETQYF - few TRBJ2-5 TRBV6-1 14
TGTGCCAGCAGTTTCGATCCTTGGAGGGACCGTCCGCGAGGCCGGAATCAGCCCCAGCATTTT CASSFDPWRDRPRGRNQPQHF - - TRBJ1-5 TRBV12-3/TRBV12-4 21
TGTGCCAGCACCCCCAGGGGAGGCTACGAGCAGTACTTC CASTPRGGYEQYF - - TRBJ2-7 TRBV7-2 13
TGCGCCAGCAGCCAATTAGCGGGAGGCTACAATGAGCAGTTCTTC CASSQLAGGYNEQFF TRBD2 few TRBJ2-1 TRBV4-3 15
TGCGCCAGCAGCTTGCCTGAAGAGACCCAGTACTTC CASSLPEETQYF - many TRBJ2-5 TRBV5-1 12
TGTGCCAGCAGTTCGAACCGGGACAGGGGACACGAGCAGTACTTC CASSSNRDRGHEQYF TRBD1 few TRBJ2-7 TRBV6-5 15
TGTGCCAGCAGCCAGAGGGGACTAGCGGGCCTAGCCAAAAACATTCAGTACTTC CASSQRGLAGLAKNIQYF TRBD2 - TRBJ2-4 TRBV3-1 18
TGTGCCAGCACCCTAAGGACGGGACGTGGAGATACGCAGTATTTT CASTLRTGRGDTQYF - few TRBJ2-3 TRBV7-2 15
TGTGCCAGCAGTACTCTAGCCTCTTCCCACCACGAGCAGTACTTC CASSTLASSHHEQYF - few TRBJ2-7 TRBV28 15
TGTGCCAGCTCACAACAGGGGCCTCCCCCAGAGACCCAGTACTTC CASSQQGPPPETQYF TRBD1 few TRBJ2-5 TRBV18 15
TGTGCCAGCAGCTTAGGGACAGGGGGAGGCTACGAGCAGTACTTC CASSLGTGGGYEQYF TRBD1 many TRBJ2-7 TRBV7-8 15
TGCAGTGCTAGAAGGGACGGGCTCTCTGGGGCCAACGTCCTGACTTTC CSARRDGLSGANVLTF - - TRBJ2-6 TRBV20-1 16
TGCGCCAGCAGCTTGAGCAATCCTAATGAAAAACTGTTTTTT CASSLSNPNEKLFF - - TRBJ1-4 TRBV5-1 14
TGTGCCAGCAGTTCTCGACAGGGGCTTGAAGAGCAGTACTTC CASSSRQGLEEQYF TRBD1 - TRBJ2-7 TRBV7-2 14
TGTGCCAGCAGTAGGGTGGAGAACACTGAAGCTTTCTTT CASSRVENTEAFF - few TRBJ1-1 TRBV28 13
TGTGCCAGCAGGTTAGCGGGGGCCTCCTACAATGAGCAGTTCTTC CASRLAGASYNEQFF TRBD2 - TRBJ2-1 TRBV27 15
TGTGCCAGCAGCACTAGCGGGAGTGTGGCAGATACGCAGTATTTT CASSTSGSVADTQYF TRBD2 few TRBJ2-3 TRBV7-2 15
TGTGCCAGCAGTGACAGCCCAACTAATGAAAAACTGTTTTTT CASSDSPTNEKLFF - - TRBJ1-4 TRBV25-1 14
TGCAGCGTTGACTTGGCAGAGCCCCTGGAGACCCAGTACTTC CSVDLAEPLETQYF - few TRBJ2-5 TRBV29-1 14
TGTGCCAGCAGTCCAACAGGGGTTGGGGCCAACGTCCTGACTTTC CASSPTGVGANVLTF TRBD1 many TRBJ2-6 TRBV27 15
TGTGCCATCAGTGAGTGGATAACTAGCGGGAGGGTGACAGATACGCAGTATTTT CAISEWITSGRVTDTQYF TRBD2 many TRBJ2-3 TRBV10-3 18
TGCGCCAGCAGCCATGAAGTCAGGACAGGGCCCGAAAAACTGTTTTTT CASSHEVRTGPEKLFF TRBD1 - TRBJ1-4 TRBV4-3 16
TGCGCCAGCAGCCAATACGGGACAGGGGACCAGCCCCAGCATTTT CASSQYGTGDQPQHF TRBD1 - TRBJ1-5 TRBV4-1 15
TGCGCCAGCAGCTTGGAGGGGGCAGATCAGCCCCAGCATTTT CASSLEGADQPQHF TRBD1 few TRBJ1-5 TRBV5-1 14
TGTGCCAGCAGTGACTCAACTAGCGGGAGTTACAATGAGCAGTTCTTC CASSDSTSGSYNEQFF TRBD2 many TRBJ2-1 TRBV25-1 16
TGTGCCAGCAGTTACGACAGGCTAACGGCGGTTTACGAGCAGTACTTC CASSYDRLTAVYEQYF - - TRBJ2-7 TRBV6-2/TRBV6-3 16
TGCAGCGTGGGGAACACCGGGGAGCTGTTTTTT CSVGNTGELFF - many TRBJ2-2 TRBV29-1 11
TGCGCCAGCAGCCCCCGGACTAGCGGGGTGACCGGGGAGCTGTTTTTT CASSPRTSGVTGELFF TRBD2 many TRBJ2-2 TRBV5-1 16
TGCAGTGTCGGTCAGGCCCTTTACTACGAGCAGTACTTC CSVGQALYYEQYF - many TRBJ2-7 TRBV20-1 13
TGTGCCAGCAGCGCCTCGGAGGGGAAATACTACGAGCAGTACTTC CASSASEGKYYEQYF - many TRBJ2-7 TRBV9 15
TGTGCCAGCAGCTCCTTGGGGGTCGAGGAAGAGACCCAGTACTTC CASSSLGVEEETQYF - many TRBJ2-5 TRBV7-2 15
TGTGCCGCGGGCCACGGGGGCTACGAGCAGTACTTC CAAGHGGYEQYF - few TRBJ2-7 TRBV28 12
TGCGCCAGCAGCTTGGAACAGGGGATATCTATAGAAGCTTTCTTT CASSLEQGISIEAFF TRBD1 - TRBJ1-1 TRBV5-1 15
TGCAGTGCTAGAGATAGACTAGCGGGAGTCTCCTACAATGAGCAGTTCTTC CSARDRLAGVSYNEQFF TRBD2 few TRBJ2-1 TRBV20-1 17
TGTGCCAGCTCACCCTCGGTTGGGGCAGGGGCCGACGAGCAGTACTTC CASSPSVGAGADEQYF - few TRBJ2-7 TRBV18 16
TGCAGCGTTGTTTATGCATCCAGGGGGAATACCGGGGAGCTGTTTTTT CSVVYASRGNTGELFF TRBD1 few TRBJ2-2 TRBV29-1 16
TGCAGTGCCTACACTCTTTCGAACACTGAAGCTTTCTTT CSAYTLSNTEAFF - few TRBJ1-1 TRBV20-1 13
TGTGCCAGCAGCCCCGTTTGGGGGTCCTCTAACTATGGCTACACCTTC CASSPVWGSSNYGYTF - few TRBJ1-2 TRBV7-2 16